This T cell receptor beta chain was obtained from a study of shared clonotypes between healthy human individuals. CDR3 length: 12 amino acids. V lost 0 bases and J lost 10, with 7 bases in between. The germline V gene has CDR1 LNHNV and CDR2 YYDKDF (reference sequence). Only in-frame clones appear in the TCRdb table, and some are missing; sequencing was by immunoSEQ multiplex PCR. The sample includes about 2.4 million clones, 90% to 95% seen only once; the top ten take around 0.37%. Caucasian adults residing in Nashville, Tennessee made up all the donors. The TCR comes from a man in his late teens or twenties in good health. Some clones in this sample may be carry-over from other donors' samples. V and J are TRBV15 and TRBJ2-1; D remains ambiguous. The sequencing sample was made of naive CD4+ T cells from PBMCs. Subset specified: CD45RA+ positively selected. DNA of the CDR3: TGTGCCACCAGCAGAGATGGTAGAGAGCAGTTCTTC. Translated, it gives CATSRDGREQFF. Complete variable domain (other parts from reference TRBV15 and TRBJ2-1): DAMVIQNPRYQVTQFGKPVTLSCSQTLNHNVMYWYQQKSSQAPKLLFHYYDKDFNNEADTPDNFQSRRPNTSFCFLDIRSPGLGDTAMYLCATSRDGREQFFGPGTRLTVL.